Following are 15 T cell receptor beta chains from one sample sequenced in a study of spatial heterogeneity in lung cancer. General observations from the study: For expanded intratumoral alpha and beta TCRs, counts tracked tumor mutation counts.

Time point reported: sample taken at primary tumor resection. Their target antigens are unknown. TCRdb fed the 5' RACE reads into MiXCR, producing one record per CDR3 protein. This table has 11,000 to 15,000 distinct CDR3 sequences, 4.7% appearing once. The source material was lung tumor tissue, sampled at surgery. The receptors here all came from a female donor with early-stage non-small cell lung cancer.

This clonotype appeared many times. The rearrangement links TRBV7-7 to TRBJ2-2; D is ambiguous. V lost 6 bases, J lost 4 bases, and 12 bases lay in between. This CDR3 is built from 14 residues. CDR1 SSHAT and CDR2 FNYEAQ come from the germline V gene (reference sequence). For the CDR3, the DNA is TGTGCCAGCAGTCCGGTCCAACTCACCGGGGAGCTGTTTTTT. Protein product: CASSPVQLTGELFF.

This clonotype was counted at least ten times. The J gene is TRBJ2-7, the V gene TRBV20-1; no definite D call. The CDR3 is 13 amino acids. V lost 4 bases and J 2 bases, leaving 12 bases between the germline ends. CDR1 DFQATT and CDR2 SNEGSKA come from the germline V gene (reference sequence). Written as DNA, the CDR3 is TGCAGTGCTATTTACAGTTTCACCTACGAGCAGTACTTC. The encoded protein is CSAIYSFTYEQYF.

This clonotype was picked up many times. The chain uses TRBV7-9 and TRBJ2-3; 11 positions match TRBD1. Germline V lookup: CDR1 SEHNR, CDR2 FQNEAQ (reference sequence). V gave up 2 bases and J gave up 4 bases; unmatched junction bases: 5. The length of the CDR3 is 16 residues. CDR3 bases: TGTGCCAGCAGCTTATCGGACAGGGGGCGCGCAGATACGCAGTATTTT. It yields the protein CASSLSDRGRADTQYF. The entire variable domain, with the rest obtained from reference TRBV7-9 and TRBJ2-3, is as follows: DTGVSQNPRHKITKRGQNVTFRCDPISEHNRLYWYRQTLGQGPEFLTYFQNEAQLEKSRLLSDRFSAERPKGSFSTLEIQRTEQGDSAMYLCASSLSDRGRADTQYFGPGTRLTVL.

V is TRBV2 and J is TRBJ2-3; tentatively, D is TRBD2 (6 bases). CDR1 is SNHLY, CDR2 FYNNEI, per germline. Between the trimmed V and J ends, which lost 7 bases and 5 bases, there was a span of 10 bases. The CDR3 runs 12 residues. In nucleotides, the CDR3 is TGTGCCAGCAAGGGGCGGGGAGATACGCAGTATTTT. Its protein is CASKGRGDTQYF.

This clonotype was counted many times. The CDR3 DNA sequence: TGTGCCAGCAGCCCCACGGATTTGACCCAGTACTTC. As protein: CASSPTDLTQYF. This chain uses TRBV7-9 with TRBJ2-5, with D unresolved. This CDR3 is built from 12 residues. From germline, CDR1 is SEHNR and CDR2 FQNEAQ (reference sequence). Trimming removed 5 bases from V and 7 bases from J, with 11 bases in between.

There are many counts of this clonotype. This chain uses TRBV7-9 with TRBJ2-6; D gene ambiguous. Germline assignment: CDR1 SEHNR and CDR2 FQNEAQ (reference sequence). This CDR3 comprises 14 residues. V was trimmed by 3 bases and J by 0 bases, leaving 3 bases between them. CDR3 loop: CASSFRSGANVLTF. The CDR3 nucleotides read TGTGCCAGCAGCTTTCGCTCTGGGGCCAACGTCCTGACTTTC.

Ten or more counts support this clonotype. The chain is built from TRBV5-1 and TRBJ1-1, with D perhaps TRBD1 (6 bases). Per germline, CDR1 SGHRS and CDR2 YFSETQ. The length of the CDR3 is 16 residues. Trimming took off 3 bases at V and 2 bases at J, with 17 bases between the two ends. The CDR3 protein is CASSWAWDMGNTEAFF. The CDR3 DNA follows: TGCGCCAGCAGCTGGGCATGGGACATGGGTAACACTGAAGCTTTCTTT. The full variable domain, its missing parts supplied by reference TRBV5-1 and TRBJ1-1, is KAGVTQTPRYLIKTRGQQVTLSCSPISGHRSVSWYQQTPGQGLQFLFEYFSETQRNKGNFPGRFSGRQFSNSRSEMNVSTLELGDSALYLCASSWAWDMGNTEAFFGQGTRLTVV.

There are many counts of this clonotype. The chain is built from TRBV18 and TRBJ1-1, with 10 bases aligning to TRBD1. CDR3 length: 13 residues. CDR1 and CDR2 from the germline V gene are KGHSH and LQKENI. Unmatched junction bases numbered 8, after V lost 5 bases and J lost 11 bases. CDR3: CASSGQGEQVAFF. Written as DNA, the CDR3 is TGTGCCAGCTCAGGACAGGGGGAACAAGTGGCTTTCTTT.

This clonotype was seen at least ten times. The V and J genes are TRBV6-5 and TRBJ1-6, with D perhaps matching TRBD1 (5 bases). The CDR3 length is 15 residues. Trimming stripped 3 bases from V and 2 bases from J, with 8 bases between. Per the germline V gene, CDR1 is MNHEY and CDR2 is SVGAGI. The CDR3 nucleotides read TGTGCCAGCAGTTATTCGACAGCCTATAATTCACCCCTCCACTTT. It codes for CASSYSTAYNSPLHF.

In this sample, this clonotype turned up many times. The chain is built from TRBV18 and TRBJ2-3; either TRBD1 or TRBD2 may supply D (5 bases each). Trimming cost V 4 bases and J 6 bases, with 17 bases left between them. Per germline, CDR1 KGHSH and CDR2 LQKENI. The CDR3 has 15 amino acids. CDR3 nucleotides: TGTGCCAGCTCACGCAGGGACCCCTCTAAGGATACGCAGTATTTT. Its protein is CASSRRDPSKDTQYF.

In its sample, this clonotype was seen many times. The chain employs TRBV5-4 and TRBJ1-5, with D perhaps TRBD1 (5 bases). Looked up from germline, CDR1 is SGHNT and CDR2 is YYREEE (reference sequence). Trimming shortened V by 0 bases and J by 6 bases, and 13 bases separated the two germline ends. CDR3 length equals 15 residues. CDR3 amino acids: CASSLDGHVTQPQHF. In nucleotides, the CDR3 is TGTGCCAGCAGCTTGGACGGACACGTCACTCAGCCCCAGCATTTT.

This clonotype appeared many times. CDR3 sequence (DNA): TGTGCCAGTAGTTTCCCACCTGCGGCGGGGGGGCCTGATACGCAGTATTTT. Its protein product is CASSFPPAAGGPDTQYF. V gene TRBV19 combines with J gene TRBJ2-3, with 9 bases identical to TRBD2. J was trimmed by 6 bases and V by 5 bases; bases with no gene match: 15. CDR3 length: 17 amino acids. Germline V gene data show CDR1 as LNHDA and CDR2 as SQIVND (reference sequence).

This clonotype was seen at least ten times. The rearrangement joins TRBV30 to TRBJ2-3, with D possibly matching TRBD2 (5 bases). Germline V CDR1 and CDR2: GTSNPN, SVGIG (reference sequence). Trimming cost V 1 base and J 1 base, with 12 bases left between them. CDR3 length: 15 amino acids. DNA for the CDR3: TGTGCCTGGAGTGCATTACTGCGGGGCACAGATACGCAGTATTTT. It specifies CAWSALLRGTDTQYF.

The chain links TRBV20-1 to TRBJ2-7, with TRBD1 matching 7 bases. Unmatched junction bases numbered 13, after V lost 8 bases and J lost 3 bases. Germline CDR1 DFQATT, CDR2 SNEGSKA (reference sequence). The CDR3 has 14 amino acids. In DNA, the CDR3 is TGCAGTACACCATCCAAACCAGGGGGCTACGAGCAGTACTTC. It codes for CSTPSKPGGYEQYF.

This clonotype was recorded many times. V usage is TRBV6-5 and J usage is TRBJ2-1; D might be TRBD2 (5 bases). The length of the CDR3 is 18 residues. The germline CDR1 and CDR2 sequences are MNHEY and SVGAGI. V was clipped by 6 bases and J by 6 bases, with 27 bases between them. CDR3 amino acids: CASSSKRAGPSYTNEQFF. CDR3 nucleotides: TGTGCCAGCAGCTCGAAGAGGGCAGGACCCTCCTACACCAATGAGCAGTTCTTC.